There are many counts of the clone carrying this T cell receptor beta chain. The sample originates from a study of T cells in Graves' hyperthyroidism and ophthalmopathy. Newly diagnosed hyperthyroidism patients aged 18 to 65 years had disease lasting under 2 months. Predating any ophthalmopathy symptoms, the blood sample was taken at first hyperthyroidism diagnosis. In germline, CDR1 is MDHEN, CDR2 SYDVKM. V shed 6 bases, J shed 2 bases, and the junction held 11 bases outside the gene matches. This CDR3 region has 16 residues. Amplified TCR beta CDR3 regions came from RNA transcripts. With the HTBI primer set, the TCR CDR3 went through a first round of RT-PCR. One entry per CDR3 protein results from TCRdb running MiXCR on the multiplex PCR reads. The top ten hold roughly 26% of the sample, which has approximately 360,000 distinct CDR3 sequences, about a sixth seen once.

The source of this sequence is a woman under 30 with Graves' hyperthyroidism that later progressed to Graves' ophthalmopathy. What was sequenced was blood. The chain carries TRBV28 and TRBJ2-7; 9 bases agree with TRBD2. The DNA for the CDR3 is TGTGCCAGCAGCCCTCGTCGACTAGCGGTGCCCTACGAGCAGTACTTC. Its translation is CASSPRRLAVPYEQYF.